Sequencing of this T cell receptor beta chain was carried out in a study of T cell repertoires in cytomegalovirus infection. Study details: Shared public TCR beta signatures pointed to both CMV infection and a matching HLA type. The study, taken as a whole, reports: What dominated the ex vivo response were HLA-C-restricted CMV-specific TCR beta clonotypes. Summed frequency of public TCR beta families distinguished CMV carriers with the relevant HLA.

V gave up 8 bases and J gave up 0 bases, with 5 bases separating them. The germline CDR1 and CDR2 sequences are SEHNR and FQNEAQ (reference sequence). The CDR3 has 12 residues. Each CDR3 protein is one row after TCRdb ran MiXCR on the reads. Found here are around 900,000 distinct CDR3 sequences, roughly a third of them singletons; the top ten hold 13%. Concerning this clonotype itself: The antigen is undetermined.

The chain has TRBV7-9 and TRBJ2-4; D ambiguous. The receptor's source is a human donor in good health (CMV status not recorded). Some clones in this sample may be carry-over from other donors' samples. The source was cultured CD8+ T cells from PBMCs, collected from culture after CMV antigen stimulation. Here the CDR3 reads CASGIAKNIQYF. The CDR3 region has the DNA TGTGCCAGCGGGATAGCCAAAAACATTCAGTACTTC.